This TCR beta chain was captured in a study of beta chain features in type 1 diabetes. General study findings and limits: cDNA-based sequencing might over-represent cells highly expressing TCR. All four CD4+ subsets from Type 1 diabetes patients carried moderately but significantly shorter TCRB CDR3s. These data did not resolve whether HLA type affects TCRB rearrangement.

The sequenced template was cDNA made from the entire isolated RNA. Profiling relied on immunoSEQ multiplex PCR, and the TCRdb table lists in-frame clones only, not all of them. The sample holds roughly 700,000 clones, 13% seen once. Concerning this clone itself: Its antigen is as yet unknown.

The CDR3 is 13 amino acids. Germline V gene sequence: CDR1 GTSNPN, CDR2 SVGIG (reference sequence). The V end lost 3 bases, the J end lost 7 bases, and 13 bases lay between the germline ends. The sequence derives from a man aged 18 to 35 with type 1 diabetes. Sequenced sample: naive CD4+ T cells from blood. V usage is TRBV30 and J usage is TRBJ2-4; D gene ambiguous. CDR3 protein: CAWRGSAVNIQYF. In DNA, the CDR3 is TGTGCCTGGAGGGGATCGGCAGTGAACATTCAGTACTTC.